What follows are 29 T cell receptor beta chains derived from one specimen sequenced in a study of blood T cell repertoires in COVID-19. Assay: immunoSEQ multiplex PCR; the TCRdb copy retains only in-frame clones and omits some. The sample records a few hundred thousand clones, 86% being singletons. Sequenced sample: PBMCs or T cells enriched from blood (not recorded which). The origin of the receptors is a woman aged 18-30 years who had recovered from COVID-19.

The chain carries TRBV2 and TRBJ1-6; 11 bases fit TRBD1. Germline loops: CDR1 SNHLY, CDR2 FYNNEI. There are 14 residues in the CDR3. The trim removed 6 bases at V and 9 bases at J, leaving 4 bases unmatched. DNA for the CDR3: TGTGCCAGCAGCACCGGGACAGGGGGTTCACCCCTCCACTTT. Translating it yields CASSTGTGGSPLHF.

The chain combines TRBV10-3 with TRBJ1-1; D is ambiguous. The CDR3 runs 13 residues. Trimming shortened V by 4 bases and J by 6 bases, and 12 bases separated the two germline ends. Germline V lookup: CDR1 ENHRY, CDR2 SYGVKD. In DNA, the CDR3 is TGTGCCATCAGTGCCGGGGAGAATGCTGAAGCTTTCTTT. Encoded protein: CAISAGENAEAFF.

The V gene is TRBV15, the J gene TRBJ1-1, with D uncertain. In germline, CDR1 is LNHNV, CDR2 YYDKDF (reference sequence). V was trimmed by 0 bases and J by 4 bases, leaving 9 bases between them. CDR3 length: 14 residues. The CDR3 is CATSRDSSSTEAFF. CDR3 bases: TGTGCCACCAGCAGAGATAGCAGTAGCACTGAAGCTTTCTTT.

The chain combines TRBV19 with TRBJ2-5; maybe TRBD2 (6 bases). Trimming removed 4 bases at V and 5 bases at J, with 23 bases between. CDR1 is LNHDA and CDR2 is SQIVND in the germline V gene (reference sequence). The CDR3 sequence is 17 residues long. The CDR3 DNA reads TGTGCCAGTAGTAGGGGACTGATCGTGACGCCAGAGGAGACCCAGTACTTC. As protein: CASSRGLIVTPEETQYF.

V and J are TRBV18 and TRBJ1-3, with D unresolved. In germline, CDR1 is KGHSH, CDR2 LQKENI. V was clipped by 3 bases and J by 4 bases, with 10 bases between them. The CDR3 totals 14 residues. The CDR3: CASSPGSGGNTIYF. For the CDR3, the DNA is TGTGCCAGCTCACCGGGGAGTGGAGGAAACACCATATATTTT.

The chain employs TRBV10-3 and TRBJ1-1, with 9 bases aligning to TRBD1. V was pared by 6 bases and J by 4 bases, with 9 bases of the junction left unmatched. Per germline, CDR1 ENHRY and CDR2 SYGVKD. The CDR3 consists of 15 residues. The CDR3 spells CAISNALTGGTEAFF. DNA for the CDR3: TGTGCCATCAGCAATGCTCTGACAGGGGGCACTGAAGCTTTCTTT.

The CDR3 region has the DNA TGTGCCAGCAGCCAAGAACCAGGGCGGGGTGAAAAACTGTTTTTT. This translates into CASSQEPGRGEKLFF. V gene TRBV4-2 combines with J gene TRBJ1-4; D is perhaps TRBD1 (5 bases). The germline V and J ends were trimmed by 0 bases and 7 bases, with 12 bases remaining between them. In germline, CDR1 is LGHNA, CDR2 YNFKEQ. This CDR3 spans 15 amino acids.

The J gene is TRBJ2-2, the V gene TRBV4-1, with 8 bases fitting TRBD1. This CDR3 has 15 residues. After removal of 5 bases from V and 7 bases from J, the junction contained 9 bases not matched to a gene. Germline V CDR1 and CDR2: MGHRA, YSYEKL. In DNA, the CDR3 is TGCGCCAGCAGCAACGTCAGGGGGCGAGGCGGGGAGCTGTTTTTT. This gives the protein CASSNVRGRGGELFF.

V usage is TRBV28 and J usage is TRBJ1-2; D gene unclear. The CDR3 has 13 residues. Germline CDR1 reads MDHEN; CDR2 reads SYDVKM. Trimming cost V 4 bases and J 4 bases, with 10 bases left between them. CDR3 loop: CASSSDWSYGYTF. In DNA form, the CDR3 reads TGTGCCAGCAGTTCCGACTGGAGCTATGGCTACACCTTC.

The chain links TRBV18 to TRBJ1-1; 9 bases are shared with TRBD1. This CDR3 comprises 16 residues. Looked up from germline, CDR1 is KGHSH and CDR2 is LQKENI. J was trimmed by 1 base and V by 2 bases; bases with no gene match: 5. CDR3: CASSPGTGSSNTEAFF. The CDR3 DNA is TGTGCCAGCTCACCAGGGACAGGGTCATCGAACACTGAAGCTTTCTTT. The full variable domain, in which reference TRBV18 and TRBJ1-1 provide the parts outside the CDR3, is NAGVMQNPRHLVRRRGQEARLRCSPMKGHSHVYWYRQLPEEGLKFMVYLQKENIIDESGMPKERFSAEFPKEGPSILRIQQVVRGDSAAYFCASSPGTGSSNTEAFFGQGTRLTVV.

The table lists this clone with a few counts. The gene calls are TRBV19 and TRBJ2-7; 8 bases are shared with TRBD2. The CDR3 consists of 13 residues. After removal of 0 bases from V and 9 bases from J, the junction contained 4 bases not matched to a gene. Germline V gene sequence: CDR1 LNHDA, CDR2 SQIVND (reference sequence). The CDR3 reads CASSIDRRGAQYF. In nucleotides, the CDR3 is TGTGCCAGTAGTATAGATCGGCGGGGGGCGCAGTACTTC.

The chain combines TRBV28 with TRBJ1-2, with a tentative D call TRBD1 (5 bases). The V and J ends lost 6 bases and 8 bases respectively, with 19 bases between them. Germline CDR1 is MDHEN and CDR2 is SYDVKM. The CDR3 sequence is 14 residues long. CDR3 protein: CASRLLTEIFGYTF. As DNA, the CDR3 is TGTGCCAGCAGGCTCTTGACAGAGATTTTCGGCTACACCTTC.

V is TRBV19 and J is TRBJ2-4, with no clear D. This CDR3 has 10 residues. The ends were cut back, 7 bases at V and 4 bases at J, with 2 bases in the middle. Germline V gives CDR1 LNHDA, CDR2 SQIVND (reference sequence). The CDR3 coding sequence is TGTGCCAGTACGAAAAACATTCAGTACTTC. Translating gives CASTKNIQYF. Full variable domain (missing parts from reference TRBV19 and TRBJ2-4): DGGITQSPKYLFRKEGQNVTLSCEQNLNHDAMYWYRQDPGQGLRLIYYSQIVNDFQKGDIAEGYSVSREKKESFPLTVTSAQKNPTAFYLCASTKNIQYFGAGTRLSVL.

The CDR3 sequence: CASSQGQGTVNEKLFF. The CDR3 bases are TGTGCCAGCAGCCAGGGACAGGGAACCGTTAATGAAAAACTGTTTTTT. The chain is built from TRBV4-2 and TRBJ1-4; 9 bases match TRBD1. The V and J ends lost 3 bases and 4 bases, in that order; junction bases with no gene match: 6. Germline V gene data show CDR1 as LGHNA and CDR2 as YNFKEQ. The CDR3 is 16 amino acids.

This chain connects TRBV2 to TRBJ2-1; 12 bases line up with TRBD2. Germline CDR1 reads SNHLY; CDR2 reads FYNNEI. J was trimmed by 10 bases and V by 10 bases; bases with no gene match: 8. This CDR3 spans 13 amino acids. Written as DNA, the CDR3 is TGTGCCACATCTAGCGGGGGGGCCCGGGAGCAGTTCTTC. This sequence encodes CATSSGGAREQFF.

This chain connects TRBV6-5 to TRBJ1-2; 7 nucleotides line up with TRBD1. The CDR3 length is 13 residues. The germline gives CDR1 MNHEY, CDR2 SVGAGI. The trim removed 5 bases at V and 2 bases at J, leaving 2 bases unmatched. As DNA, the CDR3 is TGTGCCAGCAGTATGGACAGGAACTATGGCTACACCTTC. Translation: CASSMDRNYGYTF.

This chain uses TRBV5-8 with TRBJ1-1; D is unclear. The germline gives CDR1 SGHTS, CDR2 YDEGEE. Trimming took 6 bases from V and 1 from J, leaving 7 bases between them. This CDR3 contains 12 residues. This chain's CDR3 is CASNPGNTEAFF. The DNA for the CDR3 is TGTGCCAGCAACCCGGGGAACACTGAAGCTTTCTTT.

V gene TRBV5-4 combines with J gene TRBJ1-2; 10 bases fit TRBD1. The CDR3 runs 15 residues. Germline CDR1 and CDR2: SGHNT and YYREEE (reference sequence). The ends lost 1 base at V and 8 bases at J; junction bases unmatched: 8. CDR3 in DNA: TGTGCCAGCAGCTTGCCGGGACAGGGGACAGGAGGCTACACCTTC. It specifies CASSLPGQGTGGYTF.

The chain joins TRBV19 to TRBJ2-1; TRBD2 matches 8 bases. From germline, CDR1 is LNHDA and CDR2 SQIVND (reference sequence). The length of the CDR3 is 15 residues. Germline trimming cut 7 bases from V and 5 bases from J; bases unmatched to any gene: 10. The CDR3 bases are TGTGCCAGTATAGACACAGCGGGAGCCCACAATGAGCAGTTCTTC. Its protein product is CASIDTAGAHNEQFF. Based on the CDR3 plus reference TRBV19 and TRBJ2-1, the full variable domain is DGGITQSPKYLFRKEGQNVTLSCEQNLNHDAMYWYRQDPGQGLRLIYYSQIVNDFQKGDIAEGYSVSREKKESFPLTVTSAQKNPTAFYLCASIDTAGAHNEQFFGPGTRLTVL.

The CDR3 region has the DNA TGTGCCAGCAGTTTAAGGAGGGTCCGGACCCAGCATTTT. Translating gives CASSLRRVRTQHF. The chain has TRBV12-3 or TRBV12-4 and TRBJ1-5; D is undetermined. The V and J ends lost 2 bases and 11 bases respectively, with 13 bases between them. This CDR3 comprises 13 residues.

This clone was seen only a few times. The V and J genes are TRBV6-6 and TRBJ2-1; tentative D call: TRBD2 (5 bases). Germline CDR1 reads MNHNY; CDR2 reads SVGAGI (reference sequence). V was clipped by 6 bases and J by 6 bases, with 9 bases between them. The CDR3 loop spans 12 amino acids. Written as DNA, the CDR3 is TGTGCCAGCAGCCCGGGAAGCAATGAGCAGTTCTTC. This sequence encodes CASSPGSNEQFF.

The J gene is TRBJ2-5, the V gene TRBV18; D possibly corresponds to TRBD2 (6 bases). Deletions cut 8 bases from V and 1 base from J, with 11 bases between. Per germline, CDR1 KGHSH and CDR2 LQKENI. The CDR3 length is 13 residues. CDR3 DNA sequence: TGTGCCAGCCTCGGGGGTTTCCAAGAGACCCAGTACTTC. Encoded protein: CASLGGFQETQYF.

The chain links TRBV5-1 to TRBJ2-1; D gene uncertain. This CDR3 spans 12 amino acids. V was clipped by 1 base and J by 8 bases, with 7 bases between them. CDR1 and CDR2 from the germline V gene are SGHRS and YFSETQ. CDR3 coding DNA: TGCGCCAGCAGCTTGCGGGTTTATGAGCAGTTCTTC. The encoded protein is CASSLRVYEQFF.

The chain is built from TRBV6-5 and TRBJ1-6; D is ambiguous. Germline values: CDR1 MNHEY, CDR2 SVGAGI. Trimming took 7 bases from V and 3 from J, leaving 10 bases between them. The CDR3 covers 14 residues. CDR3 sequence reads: CASMFAYYNSPLHF. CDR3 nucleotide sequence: TGTGCCAGCATGTTCGCCTACTATAATTCACCCCTCCACTTT.

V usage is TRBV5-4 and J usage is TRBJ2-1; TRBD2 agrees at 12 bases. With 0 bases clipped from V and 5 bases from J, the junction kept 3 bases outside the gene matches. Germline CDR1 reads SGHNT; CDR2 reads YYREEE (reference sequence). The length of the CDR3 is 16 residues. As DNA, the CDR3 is TGTGCCAGCAGCTTGGGACTAGCGGGGGACGACAATGAGCAGTTCTTC. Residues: CASSLGLAGDDNEQFF.

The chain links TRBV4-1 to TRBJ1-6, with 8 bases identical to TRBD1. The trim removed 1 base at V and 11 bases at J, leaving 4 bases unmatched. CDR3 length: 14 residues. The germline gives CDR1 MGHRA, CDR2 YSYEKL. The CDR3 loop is CASSQVDRGAPLHF. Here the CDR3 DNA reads TGCGCCAGCAGCCAAGTAGACAGGGGAGCACCCCTCCACTTT.

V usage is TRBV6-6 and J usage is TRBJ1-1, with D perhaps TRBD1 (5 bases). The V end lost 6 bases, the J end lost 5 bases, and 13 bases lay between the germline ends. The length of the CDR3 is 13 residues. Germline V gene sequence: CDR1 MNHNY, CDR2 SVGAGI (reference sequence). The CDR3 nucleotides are TGTGCCAGCAGATCTACAGGTGGGACTGAAGCTTTCTTT. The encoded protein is CASRSTGGTEAFF.

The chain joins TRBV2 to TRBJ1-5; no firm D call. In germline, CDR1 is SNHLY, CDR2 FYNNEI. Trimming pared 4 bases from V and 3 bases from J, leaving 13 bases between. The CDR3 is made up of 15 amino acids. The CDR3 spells CASSAEGPYNQPQHF. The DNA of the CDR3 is TGTGCCAGCAGTGCTGAGGGCCCCTACAATCAGCCCCAGCATTTT.

The CDR3 loop reads CASSDRGQGRRDTQYF. Here the CDR3 DNA reads TGTGCCAGCAGTGACAGGGGACAGGGGAGAAGAGATACGCAGTATTTT. The chain uses TRBV25-1 and TRBJ2-3, with 10 bases lining up with TRBD1. After removal of 3 bases from V and 5 bases from J, the junction contained 8 bases not matched to a gene. Per the germline V gene, CDR1 is MGHDK and CDR2 is SYGVNS. The CDR3 sequence is 16 residues long.